This TCR beta chain was profiled in a study of post-analysis software for immune sequencing data. Study-level information: Secondary progressive, relapsing-remitting and progressive-relapsing multiple sclerosis were among the included disease courses.

Overall study findings and caveats: Patients used several TRBV segments, including TRBV5-6, TRBV5-1 and TRBV20-1, more often than controls. By F measure, strong co-clustering occurred among samples prepared in the same batch. Normalized Chao1 diversity was significantly lower in multiple sclerosis patients than in controls.

The CDR3 is 14 amino acids. V lost 5 bases to trimming and J lost 11 bases; unmatched junction nucleotides: 5. The germline gives CDR1 SEHNR, CDR2 FQNEAQ (reference sequence). As for this clonotype: Its target is unknown.

The TCR beta cDNA libraries carried unique molecular identifiers. The source material, about 0.9 to 11 million T cells, gave rise to 500,000 or so cDNA molecules. Each CDR3 protein gets one entry after TCRdb re-called the PCR reads with MiXCR. The table includes 650,000 to 850,000 distinct CDR3 sequences, about 50% detected once. This sequence joins TRBV7-9 and TRBJ2-5, with TRBD2 matching 16 bases. The TCR was taken from a girl between 5 and 17 years old with multiple sclerosis. Material for sequencing was blood. The CDR3 sequence: CASSAGLAGGEQYF. CDR3 nucleotide sequence: TGTGCCAGCAGCGCGGGACTAGCGGGAGGGGAGCAGTACTTC.